What follows is one T cell receptor (beta chain) and its context. Its antigen remains unidentified. J lost 6 bases, V lost 1 base, and 10 bases had no gene match. The CDR3 sequence is 17 residues long. The V gene's germline CDR1 is MNHNS and CDR2 SASEGT. The sample comes from a study of CD4 T cells in relation to SARS-CoV-2 and coronaviruses. Study in general: ViraFEST: roughly ten-day antigen culture of PBMCs, then TCR beta CDR3 sequencing. Regarding the study as a whole: This crossreactivity analysis covered spike protein alone, no other viral proteins.

CD4+ T cells from unexposed donors were obtained before the COVID-19 pandemic (2011-2018). After more than eight days of culture, CD4+ T cells were isolated. As cell numbers allowed, unexposed-donor CD4+ T cells faced SARS-CoV-2 S/N and four cold-coronavirus spikes. Using immunoSEQ multiplex PCR, the repertoire was profiled, and TCRdb retains in-frame clones only, with some absent. The sample contains about 22,000 clones, 77% of which appear only once. The TCR comes from a human donor in good health. This chain connects TRBV6-1 to TRBJ2-2; TRBD1 matches at 8 bases. Sequencing input: CD4+ T cells from PBMCs, cultured in vitro. CDR3 residues: CASSEGVRTGISGELFF. CDR3 in DNA: TGTGCCAGCAGTGAAGGTGTGAGGACAGGGATATCCGGGGAGCTGTTTTTT.